This TCR beta chain comes out of a study of T cell responses to AZD1222 COVID-19 vaccine. Clones were read by immunoSEQ multiplex PCR, and TCRdb kept only the in-frame ones, dropping some. The sample shows 90,000 to 120,000 clones, nearly 90% of them seen only once. Germline V gene data show CDR1 as KGHSH and CDR2 as LQKENI. The V and J ends lost 3 bases and 2 bases, in that order; junction bases with no gene match: 7. This CDR3 contains 16 residues. Sequences were derived from peripheral blood, sampled 28 days after the second AZD1222 dose. This chain connects TRBV18 to TRBJ1-3, with 7 bases matching TRBD1. The sequence was collected from an adult who received the AZD1222 COVID-19 vaccine. CDR3 sequence reads: CASSPTGRFTGNTIYF. The DNA for the CDR3 is TGTGCCAGCTCACCGACAGGGAGGTTTACTGGAAACACCATATATTTT. The variable domain in full, completed from reference TRBV18 and TRBJ1-3, reads NAGVMQNPRHLVRRRGQEARLRCSPMKGHSHVYWYRQLPEEGLKFMVYLQKENIIDESGMPKERFSAEFPKEGPSILRIQQVVRGDSAAYFCASSPTGRFTGNTIYFGEGSWLTVV.